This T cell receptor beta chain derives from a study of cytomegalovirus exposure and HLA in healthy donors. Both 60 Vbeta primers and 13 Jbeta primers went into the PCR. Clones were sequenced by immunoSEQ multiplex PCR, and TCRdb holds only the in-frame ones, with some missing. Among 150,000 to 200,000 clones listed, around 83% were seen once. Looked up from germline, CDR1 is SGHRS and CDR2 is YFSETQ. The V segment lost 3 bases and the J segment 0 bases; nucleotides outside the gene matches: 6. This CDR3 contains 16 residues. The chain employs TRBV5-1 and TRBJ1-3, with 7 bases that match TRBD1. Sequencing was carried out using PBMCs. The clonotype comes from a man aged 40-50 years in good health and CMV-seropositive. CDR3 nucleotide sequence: TGCGCCAGCAGCTGGGGGGACAGCCGCTCTGGAAACACCATATATTTT. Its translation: CASSWGDSRSGNTIYF.